Listed here are 22 T cell receptor beta chains from one sample, sequenced in a study of T cell clones after liver transplantation (dated 2019 in TCRdb). Library preparation used the immunoSEQ multiplex PCR assay. TCRdb took this table from immuneACCESS and kept in-frame rearrangements with V and J called. Such tables lack part of the clones; where checked against another copy, unresolved V genes explain under half of the gap, and the rest is unexplained. Counted in this sample were about 47,000 clones; approximately 87% of them appeared once. In total, the top ten clones hold about an eighth of the sample. The material sequenced was CD8+ T cells from blood, taken 12 months after liver transplant. The receptors shown here come from a human patient who received a liver transplant. After a transplant, some of the T cells may come from the graft donor.

V gene TRBV2 combines with J gene TRBJ2-7; 9 bases agree with TRBD1. The V and J ends lost 5 bases and 3 bases, in that order; junction bases with no gene match: 5. The CDR3 is made up of 14 amino acids. Germline CDR1 is SNHLY and CDR2 is FYNNEI. CDR3 region: CASSFDRGNYEQYF. In nucleotides, the CDR3 is TGTGCCAGCAGTTTTGACAGGGGGAACTACGAGCAGTACTTC.

The chain employs TRBV19 and TRBJ1-1; unclear D gene. The germline CDR1 and CDR2 sequences are LNHDA and SQIVND (reference sequence). The CDR3 is made up of 12 amino acids. V lost 3 bases and J 5 bases, leaving 7 bases between the germline ends. CDR3: CASSMGLTEAFF. For the CDR3, the DNA is TGTGCCAGTAGTATGGGTTTAACTGAAGCTTTCTTT. Filled out from reference TRBV19 and TRBJ1-1, the complete variable domain reads DGGITQSPKYLFRKEGQNVTLSCEQNLNHDAMYWYRQDPGQGLRLIYYSQIVNDFQKGDIAEGYSVSREKKESFPLTVTSAQKNPTAFYLCASSMGLTEAFFGQGTRLTVV.

This rearrangement joins TRBV5-4 to TRBJ2-5; D remains ambiguous. V was clipped by 0 bases and J by 2 bases, with 8 bases between them. This CDR3 region has 14 residues. Germline-derived CDR1 and CDR2 are SGHNT and YYREEE (reference sequence). As DNA, the CDR3 is TGTGCCAGCAGCTTGGGGCAGACGCAAGAGACCCAGTACTTC. This sequence encodes CASSLGQTQETQYF.

The chain carries TRBV7-6 and TRBJ2-7; D uncertain. V was clipped by 6 bases and J by 7 bases, with 19 bases between them. The CDR3 runs 14 residues. Germline loops: CDR1 SGHVS, CDR2 FNYEAQ. The CDR3 nucleotides are TGTGCCAGCAGTCTATCCGACGGACCCGGGGAGCAGTACTTC. It is translated as CASSLSDGPGEQYF.

The rearrangement links TRBV7-9 to TRBJ2-3, with TRBD2 matching 9 bases. This CDR3 spans 15 amino acids. V shed 6 bases and J 4 bases; nucleotides not matched to a gene: 8. The germline V gene has CDR1 SEHNR and CDR2 FQNEAQ (reference sequence). This CDR3 reads CASSLGLARADTQYF. DNA for the CDR3: TGTGCCAGCAGTTTGGGACTAGCAAGGGCAGATACGCAGTATTTT. Full variable domain (missing parts from reference TRBV7-9 and TRBJ2-3): DTGVSQNPRHKITKRGQNVTFRCDPISEHNRLYWYRQTLGQGPEFLTYFQNEAQLEKSRLLSDRFSAERPKGSFSTLEIQRTEQGDSAMYLCASSLGLARADTQYFGPGTRLTVL.

The chain carries TRBV28 and TRBJ2-1; 11 nucleotides agree with TRBD2. CDR1 and CDR2 (germline): MDHEN, SYDVKM. The length of the CDR3 is 17 residues. V lost 5 bases to trimming and J lost 1 base; unmatched junction nucleotides: 7. In DNA form, the CDR3 reads TGTGCCAGCAGTGACCTTTTAGCGGGAGGGTCCTACAATGAGCAGTTCTTC. This codes for CASSDLLAGGSYNEQFF.

The chain employs TRBV29-1 and TRBJ2-1; 8 nucleotides line up with TRBD2. CDR1 and CDR2 from the germline V gene are SQVTM and ANQGSEA. CDR3 length: 14 amino acids. The J segment lost 6 bases and the V segment lost 6 bases, leaving 10 bases of the junction unmatched. Here the CDR3 DNA reads TGCAGCGTCCATCTTAGCGGGACGTCCAATGAGCAGTTCTTC. This sequence encodes CSVHLSGTSNEQFF.

The chain has TRBV7-9 and TRBJ1-1; TRBD1 matches at 9 bases. The CDR3 consists of 15 residues. V was clipped by 4 bases and J by 6 bases; unmatched bases: 9. Per germline, CDR1 SEHNR and CDR2 FQNEAQ (reference sequence). The CDR3 sequence is CASSWDRVAGSEAFF. For the CDR3, the DNA is TGTGCCAGCAGCTGGGACAGGGTGGCGGGCTCTGAAGCTTTCTTT.

This clone was seen a handful of times. V usage is TRBV19 and J usage is TRBJ1-4, with D possibly TRBD1 on 5 matching bases. Germline assignment: CDR1 LNHDA and CDR2 SQIVND (reference sequence). The CDR3 has 14 amino acids. V shed 5 bases and J shed 0 bases, with 7 bases lying between them. For the CDR3, the DNA is TGTGCCAGTAGTGGGGCAGCAACTAATGAAAAACTGTTTTTT. Its translation: CASSGAATNEKLFF.

The V call is TRBV5-1, the J call TRBJ2-7; 9 bases line up with TRBD1. The length of the CDR3 is 14 residues. The germline V gene encodes CDR1 SGHRS and CDR2 YFSETQ. After removal of 4 bases from V and 3 bases from J, the junction contained 5 bases not matched to a gene. The CDR3 DNA sequence: TGCGCCAGCAGCCAGGGACAGGGATACTACGAGCAGTACTTC. Protein sequence: CASSQGQGYYEQYF.

The V and J genes are TRBV4-1 and TRBJ2-7; D gene ambiguous. The V end lost 3 bases, the J end lost 1 base, and 4 bases lay between the germline ends. CDR1 is MGHRA and CDR2 is YSYEKL in the germline V gene. CDR3 size: 12 residues. The CDR3 nucleotides are TGCGCCAGCAGCCACCATTCCTACGAGCAGTACTTC. Translating gives CASSHHSYEQYF.

The rearrangement uses TRBV7-6 and TRBJ2-1, with D perhaps matching TRBD2 (5 bases). CDR1 SGHVS and CDR2 FNYEAQ come from the germline V gene. The V gene lost 1 base and the J gene lost 8 bases, with 12 bases spanning the gap. The CDR3 has 14 amino acids. The CDR3 is CASSLGGLRDEQFF. The DNA of the CDR3 is TGTGCCAGCAGCTTAGGCGGCTTGCGGGATGAGCAGTTCTTC. Full variable domain (missing parts from reference TRBV7-6 and TRBJ2-1): GAGVSQSPRYKVTKRGQDVALRCDPISGHVSLYWYRQALGQGPEFLTYFNYEAQQDKSGLPNDRFSAERPEGSISTLTIQRTEQRDSAMYRCASSLGGLRDEQFFGPGTRLTVL.

The chain joins TRBV5-6 to TRBJ2-7; TRBD2 aligns across 10 bases. In germline, CDR1 is SGHDT, CDR2 YYEEEE. V trimming: 1 base; J trimming: 5 bases; junction bases outside the gene matches: 12. The CDR3 contains 17 residues. Here the CDR3 reads CASSLMYSLAGVDEQYF. CDR3 in DNA: TGTGCCAGCAGCTTGATGTATAGTCTAGCGGGAGTTGACGAGCAGTACTTC.

The chain is built from TRBV16 and TRBJ1-2; no clear D. This CDR3 is 17 amino acids long. CDR1 and CDR2 from the germline V gene are KGHSY and FQNENV. Trimming left V 4 bases short and J 4 bases short, with 22 bases between. In nucleotides, the CDR3 is TGTGCCAGCAGCCGAATTTTGATCGTTAGAAAGACCTATGGCTACACCTTC. It specifies CASSRILIVRKTYGYTF.

This chain connects TRBV5-6 to TRBJ2-1; TRBD2 matches 16 bases. Germline V lookup: CDR1 SGHDT, CDR2 YYEEEE. The CDR3 is 19 amino acids. V dropped 4 bases and J dropped 2; count of bases not matched to a gene: 9. The CDR3 here is CASSEGTSGREGPYNEQFF. Written as DNA, the CDR3 is TGTGCCAGCAGCGAAGGGACTAGCGGGAGGGAGGGCCCCTACAATGAGCAGTTCTTC.

This chain connects TRBV11-2 to TRBJ2-7, with D maybe TRBD2 (5 bases). V gave up 7 bases and J gave up 5 bases, with 18 bases separating them. Germline V lookup: CDR1 SGHAT, CDR2 FQNNGV. The length of the CDR3 is 14 residues. The CDR3 here is CASTFYTGSNEQYF. In DNA, the CDR3 is TGTGCCAGCACTTTTTACACGGGGAGCAACGAGCAGTACTTC.

This clone has just one count. The rearrangement uses TRBV27 and TRBJ1-4, with unresolved D. The CDR3 covers 16 residues. In germline, CDR1 is MNHEY, CDR2 SMNVEV (reference sequence). V lost 2 bases, J lost 0 bases, and 10 bases lay in between. The CDR3 bases are TGTGCCAGCAGTTTACGCGACGGGGCAACTAATGAAAAACTGTTTTTT. It encodes CASSLRDGATNEKLFF.

This clone appeared once. V and J are TRBV30 and TRBJ1-1, with a possible D match to TRBD1 (6 bases). Germline assignment: CDR1 GTSNPN and CDR2 SVGIG (reference sequence). V was trimmed by 5 bases and J by 0 bases, leaving 19 bases between them. The CDR3 has 16 amino acids. The DNA of the CDR3 is TGTGCCTGGGTGATACCGGACAGTATGATGAACACTGAAGCTTTCTTT. It specifies CAWVIPDSMMNTEAFF.

The rearrangement uses TRBV28 and TRBJ2-7, with unresolved D. Trimming took off 5 bases at V and 0 bases at J, with 8 bases between the two ends. Germline V gene sequence: CDR1 MDHEN, CDR2 SYDVKM. The CDR3 has 13 amino acids. CDR3 bases: TGTGCCAGCAGTCCTGCGATCTCCTACGAGCAGTACTTC. It yields the protein CASSPAISYEQYF. The whole variable domain, remainder taken from reference TRBV28 and TRBJ2-7, is DVKVTQSSRYLVKRTGEKVFLECVQDMDHENMFWYRQDPGLGLRLIYFSYDVKMKEKGDIPEGYSVSREKKERFSLILESASTNQTSMYLCASSPAISYEQYFGPGTRLTVT.

The rearrangement uses TRBV27 and TRBJ2-7; unclear D gene. Trimming pared 5 bases from V and 4 bases from J, leaving 6 bases between. Looked up from germline, CDR1 is MNHEY and CDR2 is SMNVEV (reference sequence). The CDR3 loop spans 11 amino acids. The CDR3 sequence is CASSHGYEQYF. CDR3 DNA: TGTGCCAGCAGTCACGGGTACGAGCAGTACTTC.

The chain combines TRBV6-5 with TRBJ1-5, with D perhaps TRBD1 (6 bases). The CDR3 is 15 amino acids. Germline V lookup: CDR1 MNHEY, CDR2 SVGAGI. V was trimmed by 6 bases and J by 4 bases, leaving 16 bases between them. The CDR3 sequence is CASRPQGLGNQPQHF. In DNA, the CDR3 is TGTGCCAGCAGGCCACAGGGCCTTGGAAATCAGCCCCAGCATTTT.

The J gene is TRBJ1-2, the V gene TRBV28; D unresolved. Germline V gene sequence: CDR1 MDHEN, CDR2 SYDVKM. The CDR3 is made up of 15 amino acids. Trimming shortened V by 2 bases and J by 8 bases, and 18 bases separated the two germline ends. CDR3: CASSLRKTIPLGYTF. The CDR3, as DNA: TGTGCCAGCAGTTTAAGGAAGACGATTCCCCTGGGCTACACCTTC.